This TCR beta chain was captured in a study of T cell responses to AZD1222 COVID-19 vaccine. Germline V gives CDR1 SEHNR, CDR2 FQNEAQ (reference sequence). This CDR3 is 12 amino acids long. V gave up 1 base and J gave up 7 bases, with 7 bases separating them. This clone came up once. The antigen is undetermined. This may stem from a read error, because a much larger clone lies one nucleotide away. General study points: Repertoires were obtained solely post-peak T cell response. Across spike, vaccine-associated CD4 TCRs were found, dominant at 160-218 and 743-854. Baseline seropositivity characterized only six AZD1222 recipients. Clonal diversity may have been underestimated, and the donors were mostly white British, with more females than males.

Measured with immunoSEQ multiplex PCR; TCRdb has only the in-frame clones, and not every one. The sample lists 120,000 or so clones, roughly 82% occurring once. This TCR derives from an adult who received the AZD1222 COVID-19 vaccine. The chain carries TRBV7-9 and TRBJ1-1; the D gene is possibly TRBD1 (6 bases). The source was peripheral blood, collected 28 days after the second AZD1222 dose. CDR3 residues: CASSLVGGEAFF. In nucleotides, the CDR3 is TGTGCCAGCAGCTTAGTAGGGGGTGAAGCTTTCTTT.